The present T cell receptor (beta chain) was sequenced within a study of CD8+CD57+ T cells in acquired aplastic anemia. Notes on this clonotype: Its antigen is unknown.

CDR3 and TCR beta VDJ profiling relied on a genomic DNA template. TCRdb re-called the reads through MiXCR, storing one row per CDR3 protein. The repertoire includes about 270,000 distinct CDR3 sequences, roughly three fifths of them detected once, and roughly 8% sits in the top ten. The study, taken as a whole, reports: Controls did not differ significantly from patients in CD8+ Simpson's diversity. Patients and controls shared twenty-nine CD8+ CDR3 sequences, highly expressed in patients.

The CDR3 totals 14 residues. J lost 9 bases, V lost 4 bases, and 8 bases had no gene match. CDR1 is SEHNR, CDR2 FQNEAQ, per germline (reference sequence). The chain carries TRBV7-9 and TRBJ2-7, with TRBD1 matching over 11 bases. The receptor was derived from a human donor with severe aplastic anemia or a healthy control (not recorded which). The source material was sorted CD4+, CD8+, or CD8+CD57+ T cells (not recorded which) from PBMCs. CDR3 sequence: CASSWTGGAVGQYF. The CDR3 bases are TGTGCCAGCAGCTGGACAGGGGGCGCAGTGGGGCAGTACTTC.